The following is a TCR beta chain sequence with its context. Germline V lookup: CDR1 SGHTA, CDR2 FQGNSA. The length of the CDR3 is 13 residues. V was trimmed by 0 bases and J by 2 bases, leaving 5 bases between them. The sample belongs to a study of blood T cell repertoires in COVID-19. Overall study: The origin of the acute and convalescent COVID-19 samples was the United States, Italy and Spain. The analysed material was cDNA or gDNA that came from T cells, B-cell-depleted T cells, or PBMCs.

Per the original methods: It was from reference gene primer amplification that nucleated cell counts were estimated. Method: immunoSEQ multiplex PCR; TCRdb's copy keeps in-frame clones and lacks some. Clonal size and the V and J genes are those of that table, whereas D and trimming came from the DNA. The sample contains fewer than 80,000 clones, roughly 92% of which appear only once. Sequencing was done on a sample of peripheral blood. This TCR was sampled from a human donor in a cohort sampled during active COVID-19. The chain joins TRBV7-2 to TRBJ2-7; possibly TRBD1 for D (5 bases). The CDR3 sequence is CASSLAGAYEQYF. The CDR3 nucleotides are TGTGCCAGCAGCTTAGCAGGGGCCTACGAGCAGTACTTC.